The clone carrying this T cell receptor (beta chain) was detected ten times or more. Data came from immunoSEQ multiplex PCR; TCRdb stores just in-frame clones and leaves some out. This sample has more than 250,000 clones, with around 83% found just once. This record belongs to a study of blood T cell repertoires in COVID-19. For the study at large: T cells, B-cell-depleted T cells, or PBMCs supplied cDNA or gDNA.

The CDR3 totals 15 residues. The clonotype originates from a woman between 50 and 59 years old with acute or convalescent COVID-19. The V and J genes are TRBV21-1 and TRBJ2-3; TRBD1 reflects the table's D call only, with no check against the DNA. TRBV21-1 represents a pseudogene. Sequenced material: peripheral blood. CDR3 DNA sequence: TGTGCCAGCAGCAAAGTCGAGGGGGCGCCAGATACGCAGTATTTT. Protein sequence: CASSKVEGAPDTQYF.